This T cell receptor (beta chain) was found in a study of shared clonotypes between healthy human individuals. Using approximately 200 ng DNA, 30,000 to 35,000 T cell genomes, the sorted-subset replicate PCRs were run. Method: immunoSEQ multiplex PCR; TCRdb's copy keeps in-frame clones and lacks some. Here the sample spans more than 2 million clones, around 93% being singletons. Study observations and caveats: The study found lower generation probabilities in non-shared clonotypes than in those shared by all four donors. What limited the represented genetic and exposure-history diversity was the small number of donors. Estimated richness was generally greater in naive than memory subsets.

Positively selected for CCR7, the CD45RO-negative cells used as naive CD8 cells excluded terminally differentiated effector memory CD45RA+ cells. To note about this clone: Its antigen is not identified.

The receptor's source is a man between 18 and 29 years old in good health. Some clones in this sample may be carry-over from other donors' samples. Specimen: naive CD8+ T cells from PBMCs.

The CDR3 DNA reads as TGTGCCAGCAGTTACTTTGGCGGGGCGCACACTGAAGCTTTCTTT. Its protein product is CASSYFGGAHTEAFF. The rearrangement uses TRBV6-5 and TRBJ1-1; TRBD1 might be the D (5 bases). Trimming cost V 1 base and J 3 bases, with 12 bases left between them. Germline lookup yields CDR1 MNHEY and CDR2 SVGAGI. This CDR3 is built from 15 residues.